This T cell receptor beta chain stems from a study of blood T cell repertoires in COVID-19. The wider study: Specimens from acute and convalescent COVID-19 originated in the United States, Italy and Spain. PBMCs, B-cell-depleted T cells, or T cells were the source of the cDNA or gDNA that made up the material.

V trimming: 9 bases; J trimming: 0 bases; junction bases outside the gene matches: 8. The CDR3 runs 16 residues. Germline CDR1 and CDR2: SGHRS and YFSETQ. As processed by the authors: Amplification from reference gene primers served as the basis for estimated nucleated cell counts. TCRdb's copy holds only in-frame clones and misses some; the assay was immunoSEQ multiplex PCR. V and J calls plus clone size are reproduced from that table; the DNA served to infer D and trimming. This table holds a few hundred thousand clones, roughly 90% found once. During active infection, Seattle patients enrolled and were then monitored through disease.

Sequencing was done on a sample of peripheral blood. The chain is built from TRBV5-1 and TRBJ2-1; 11 nucleotides agree with TRBD2. This clonotype was sampled from a woman aged 25 to 39 with COVID-19, enrolled during active disease. The CDR3 bases are TGCGCCACCAGATTAGCGGGAGGGAGCTCCTACAATGAGCAGTTCTTC. Translated: CATRLAGGSSYNEQFF. Together with reference TRBV5-1 and TRBJ2-1, the CDR3 gives the full variable domain: KAGVTQTPRYLIKTRGQQVTLSCSPISGHRSVSWYQQTPGQGLQFLFEYFSETQRNKGNFPGRFSGRQFSNSRSEMNVSTLELGDSALYLCATRLAGGSSYNEQFFGPGTRLTVL.